This T cell receptor beta chain was sequenced for a study of shared clonotypes between healthy human individuals. Overall study: In total, the donors were a couple of women and three men aged 18 to 49. Study outcomes and limitations: Against clonotypes common to all four donors, non-shared ones had lower generation probabilities. Estimated clonotype richness was generally higher in naive than memory subsets.

In the CD4+ fraction, cells were divided into CD45RA+ naive and CD45RA-negative memory subsets. Some clones are missing from TCRdb's copy, which holds only in-frame ones; the method was immunoSEQ multiplex PCR. Of some 1,400,000 clones listed, approximately 96% were seen once; the top ten hold about 1.2%. CDR1 and CDR2 (germline): ENHRY, SYGVKD. The ends were cut back, 3 bases at V and 6 bases at J, with 2 bases in the middle. The CDR3 has 11 residues. Worth noting for this clone: Its antigen is still unknown. The identical CDR3 is also encoded by other nucleotide sequences in the sample.

The sample was naive CD4+ T cells sorted from blood. Subset defined: CD45RA+ positively selected. The source is a man aged 30 to 39 in good health. The chain recombines TRBV10-3 with TRBJ2-2; D gene uncertain. The CDR3 loop is CAISESGELFF. The CDR3 DNA reads TGTGCCATCAGTGAATCCGGGGAGCTGTTTTTT.